This T cell receptor (beta chain) was obtained from a study of metastatic and nonmetastatic thyroid tumors. CDR1 and CDR2 (germline): SGHRS, YFSETQ. The CDR3 contains 16 residues. V lost 4 bases to trimming and J lost 7 bases; unmatched junction nucleotides: 14. Via MiXCR, TCRdb re-called the PCR reads. The sample holds about 92,000 clones; 15% are singletons and the top ten take 3.6%. Patients underwent thyroid surgery, and none had received any treatment before it. This clone was counted at least ten times. V gene TRBV5-1 combines with J gene TRBJ2-7, with 10 bases identical to TRBD2. This receptor was identified in a female donor with papillary thyroid cancer or a benign thyroid nodule (not recorded which). Some clones in this sample may be carry-over from other donors' samples. Material: blood. In DNA form, the CDR3 reads TGCGCCAGCAGCCCGACCCTAGCGGGGGTCTACGGGGAGCAGTACTTC. It codes for CASSPTLAGVYGEQYF.